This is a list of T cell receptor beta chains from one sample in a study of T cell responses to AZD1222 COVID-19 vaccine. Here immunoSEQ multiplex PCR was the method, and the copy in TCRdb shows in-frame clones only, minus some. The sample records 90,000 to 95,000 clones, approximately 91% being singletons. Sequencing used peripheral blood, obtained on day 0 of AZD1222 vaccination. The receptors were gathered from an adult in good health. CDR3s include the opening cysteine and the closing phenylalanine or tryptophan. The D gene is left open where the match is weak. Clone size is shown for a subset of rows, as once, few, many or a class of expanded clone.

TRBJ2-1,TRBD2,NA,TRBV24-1,CATSLSPIGGYSYNEQFF,TGTGCCACCTCACTGTCCCCAATCGGGGGGTACTCCTACAATGAGCAGTTCTTC
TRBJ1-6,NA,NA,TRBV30,CAQTPGSSYNSPLHF,TGTGCCCAGACGCCCGGGAGCTCCTATAATTCACCCCTCCACTTT
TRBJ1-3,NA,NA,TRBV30,CAWSSVISGNTIYF,TGTGCCTGGAGTAGCGTTATCTCTGGAAACACCATATATTTT
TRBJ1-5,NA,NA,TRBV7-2,CASSSDRMGGQPQHF,TGTGCCAGCAGCTCCGACAGGATGGGTGGTCAGCCCCAGCATTTT
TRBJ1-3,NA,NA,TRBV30,CAWIRESGNTIYF,TGTGCCTGGATTAGGGAATCTGGAAACACCATATATTTT
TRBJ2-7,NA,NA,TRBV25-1,CASSDRYEQYF,TGTGCCAGCAGTGACCGGTACGAGCAGTACTTC
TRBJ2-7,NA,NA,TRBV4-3,CASSSRAGTYEQYF,TGCGCCAGCAGCTCAAGGGCGGGAACCTACGAGCAGTACTTC
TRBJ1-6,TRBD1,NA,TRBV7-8,CASSLGQGSYNSPLHF,TGTGCCAGCAGCTTAGGACAGGGTTCCTATAATTCACCCCTCCACTTT
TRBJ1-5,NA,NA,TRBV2,CASSGALDSNQPQHF,TGTGCCAGCAGTGGGGCCCTCGATAGCAATCAGCCCCAGCATTTT
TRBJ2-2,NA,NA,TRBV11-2,CASSRTAGELFF,TGTGCCAGCAGTCGCACGGCCGGGGAGCTGTTTTTT
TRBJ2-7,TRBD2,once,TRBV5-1,CASSPREGPYEQYF,TGCGCCAGCAGCCCCCGGGAGGGGCCCTACGAGCAGTACTTC
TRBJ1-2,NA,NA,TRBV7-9,CASSLVSDYGYTF,TGTGCCAGCAGCTTAGTAAGTGACTATGGCTACACCTTC
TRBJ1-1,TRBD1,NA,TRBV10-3,CAIRGPGQGTEAFF,TGTGCCATCAGAGGGCCGGGACAGGGGACTGAAGCTTTCTTT
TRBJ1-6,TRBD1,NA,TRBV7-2,CASSLGQGTHSPLHF,TGTGCCAGCAGCTTAGGACAGGGTACCCATTCACCCCTCCACTTT
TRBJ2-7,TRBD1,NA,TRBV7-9,CASSRKPTGGEQYF,TGTGCCAGCAGCCGCAAACCGACAGGGGGCGAGCAGTACTTC
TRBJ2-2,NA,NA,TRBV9,CASSPGRAMGTGELFF,TGTGCCAGCAGCCCAGGACGCGCTATGGGCACCGGGGAGCTGTTTTTT
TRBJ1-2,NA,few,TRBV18,CASSPRQVTSKGYTF,TGTGCCAGCTCACCACGGCAGGTGACGTCGAAGGGCTACACCTTC
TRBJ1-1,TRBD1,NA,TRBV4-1,CASRFRDRANTEAFF,TGCGCCAGCAGGTTCCGAGACAGGGCCAACACTGAAGCTTTCTTT
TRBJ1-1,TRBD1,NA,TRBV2,CASSTTGVTEAFF,TGTGCCAGCAGTACCACAGGGGTCACTGAAGCTTTCTTT